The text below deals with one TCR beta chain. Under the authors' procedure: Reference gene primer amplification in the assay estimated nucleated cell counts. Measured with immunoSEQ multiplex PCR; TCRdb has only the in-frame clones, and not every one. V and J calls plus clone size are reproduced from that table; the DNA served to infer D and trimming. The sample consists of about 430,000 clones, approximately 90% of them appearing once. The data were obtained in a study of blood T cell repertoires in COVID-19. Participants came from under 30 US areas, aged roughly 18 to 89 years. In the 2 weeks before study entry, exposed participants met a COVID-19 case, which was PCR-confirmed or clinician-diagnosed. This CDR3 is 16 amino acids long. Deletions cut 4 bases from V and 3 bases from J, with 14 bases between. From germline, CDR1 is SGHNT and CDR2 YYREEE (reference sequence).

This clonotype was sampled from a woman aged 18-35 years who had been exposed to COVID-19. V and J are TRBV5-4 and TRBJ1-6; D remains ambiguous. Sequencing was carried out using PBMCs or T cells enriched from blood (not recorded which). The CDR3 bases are TGTGCCAGCAGCCGTTCTGGGAGCAGCTATAATTCACCCCTCCACTTT. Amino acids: CASSRSGSSYNSPLHF.